The 14 T cell receptor beta chains below were found in one sample sequenced in a study of T-cell reconstitution after alpha-beta-depleted transplantation in children. Researchers prepared the TCRbeta library using unique molecular identifiers, the study reports. Each CDR3 protein is one row after TCRdb ran MiXCR on the PCR reads. The repertoire holds some 240,000 distinct CDR3 sequences, with around 12% as singletons. Sequences were derived from PBMCs from the stem cell graft donor, sampled from the stem cell graft. The receptors were gathered from a human donor who donated a stem cell graft to a child with acute lymphoblastic leukemia.

The chain has TRBV20-1 and TRBJ2-7; TRBD1 agrees at 8 bases. V gave up 3 bases and J gave up 5 bases; unmatched junction bases: 3. Germline V gives CDR1 DFQATT, CDR2 SNEGSKA (reference sequence). This CDR3 is 12 amino acids long. Here the CDR3 reads CSARDRVDEQYF. CDR3 in DNA: TGCAGTGCTAGGGACAGGGTCGACGAGCAGTACTTC.

This clonotype was observed a few times. This rearrangement joins TRBV5-1 to TRBJ2-4; a weak D match, TRBD2 (6 bases). V gave up 2 bases and J gave up 1 base, with 13 bases separating them. This CDR3 has 16 amino acids. CDR1 is SGHRS and CDR2 is YFSETQ in the germline V gene. In nucleotides, the CDR3 is TGCGCCAGCAGCTTAAGAACCGGAGGGGCCAAAAACATTCAGTACTTC. Its translation is CASSLRTGGAKNIQYF.

This clonotype came up many times. The chain links TRBV6-5 to TRBJ2-1; possible D gene TRBD1, 5 bases. V was cut by 2 bases and J by 6 bases, with 8 bases left in between. Per the germline V gene, CDR1 is MNHEY and CDR2 is SVGAGI. The CDR3 loop spans 13 amino acids. DNA for the CDR3: TGTGCCAGCAGTTACGGGCAGGGCAATGAGCAGTTCTTC. Translating it yields CASSYGQGNEQFF.

The CDR3 here is CSVEDWASGRETYEQYF. For the CDR3, the DNA is TGCAGCGTTGAAGATTGGGCGAGCGGGAGAGAAACCTACGAGCAGTACTTC. This chain connects TRBV29-1 to TRBJ2-7; 8 bases map to TRBD2. This CDR3 contains 17 residues. Trimming took 0 bases from V and 2 from J; bases not matched to a gene: 12. Per germline, CDR1 SQVTM and CDR2 ANQGSEA.

The chain uses TRBV6-2 or TRBV6-3 and TRBJ1-5; TRBD1 matches at 8 bases. In germline, CDR1 is MNHEY, CDR2 SVGEGT. The V segment lost 6 bases and the J segment 0 bases; nucleotides outside the gene matches: 19. The CDR3 contains 20 residues. The CDR3 loop reads CASSFFHQSDREVSNQPQHF. DNA for the CDR3: TGTGCCAGCAGCTTCTTCCACCAATCGGACAGGGAGGTTAGCAATCAGCCCCAGCATTTT.

This clonotype was counted many times. This chain joins TRBV6-1 and TRBJ2-5; possible D gene TRBD1, 5 bases. The CDR3 is made up of 13 amino acids. Germline CDR1 is MNHNS and CDR2 is SASEGT. Trimming shortened V by 4 bases and J by 3 bases, and 9 bases separated the two germline ends. CDR3 residues: CASSGQMKETQYF. In DNA, the CDR3 is TGTGCCAGCAGTGGACAGATGAAAGAGACCCAGTACTTC.

This clonotype was found many times. The chain has TRBV6-1 and TRBJ2-7; possibly TRBD2 for D (5 bases). CDR3 length equals 14 residues. Germline V lookup: CDR1 MNHNS, CDR2 SASEGT. The V end was cut by 6 bases, the J end by 0 bases, with 12 bases between. The CDR3 loop reads CASRSRAFSYEQYF. The CDR3 bases are TGTGCCAGCAGGTCGCGGGCCTTCTCCTACGAGCAGTACTTC.

This clonotype was found a few times. The CDR3 here is CASRTGSNYEQYF. DNA for the CDR3: TGTGCCAGCCGAACAGGGTCTAACTACGAGCAGTACTTC. The chain is built from TRBV27 and TRBJ2-7; a possible D gene is TRBD1 (6 bases). CDR1 and CDR2 (germline): MNHEY, SMNVEV (reference sequence). CDR3 length: 13 residues. The V and J ends lost 8 bases and 3 bases respectively, with 14 bases between them.

Comment on this clonotype: A much larger clone lies one base from this, so it may be a read error. The chain links TRBV5-5 to TRBJ2-1; 11 bases align to TRBD2. The CDR3 has 15 residues. CDR1 SGHKS and CDR2 YYEKEE come from the germline V gene (reference sequence). V was pared by 4 bases and J by 9 bases, with 9 bases of the junction left unmatched. In DNA, the CDR3 is TGTGCCAGCAGCCTAGCGGGAGGCGGTATAGGTGAGCAGTTCTTC. It translates to CASSLAGGGIGEQFF. Filled out from reference TRBV5-5 and TRBJ2-1, the complete variable domain reads DAGVTQSPTHLIKTRGQQVTLRCSPISGHKSVSWYQQVLGQGPQFIFQYYEKEERGRGNFPDRFSARQFPNYSSELNVNALLLGDSALYLCASSLAGGGIGEQFFGPGTRLTVL.

The chain links TRBV27 to TRBJ2-1; 9 bases agree with TRBD2. V trimming: 3 bases; J trimming: 0 bases; junction bases outside the gene matches: 6. Germline V gene lookup returns CDR1 MNHEY and CDR2 SMNVEV (reference sequence). CDR3 length equals 17 residues. The CDR3 loop is CASSFLPSGVSYNEQFF. As DNA, the CDR3 is TGTGCCAGCAGTTTTCTCCCTAGCGGGGTCTCCTACAATGAGCAGTTCTTC.

The chain combines TRBV3-1 with TRBJ1-2; 10 bases align to TRBD1. Germline CDR1 and CDR2: LGHDT and YNNKEL (reference sequence). V was clipped by 0 bases and J by 8 bases; unmatched bases: 6. There are 15 residues in the CDR3. The CDR3 loop reads CASSQDLGQGFGYTF. As DNA, the CDR3 is TGTGCCAGCAGCCAAGATCTGGGACAGGGGTTCGGCTACACCTTC. The whole variable domain, remainder taken from reference TRBV3-1 and TRBJ1-2, is DTAVSQTPKYLVTQMGNDKSIKCEQNLGHDTMYWYKQDSKKFLKIMFSYNNKELIINETVPNRFSPKSPDKAHLNLHINSLELGDSAVYFCASSQDLGQGFGYTFGSGTRLTVV.

This clonotype was counted at least ten times. The chain employs TRBV5-1 and TRBJ1-1, with D maybe TRBD1 (5 bases). V was pared by 3 bases and J by 0 bases, with 12 bases between. Germline V gene lookup returns CDR1 SGHRS and CDR2 YFSETQ. This CDR3 is built from 15 residues. CDR3 residues: CASSSDRSMNTEAFF. The CDR3 DNA reads as TGCGCCAGCAGCTCCGACAGAAGTATGAACACTGAAGCTTTCTTT.

This clonotype has a count of ten or more. The chain carries TRBV6-1 and TRBJ1-4; no definite D call. Germline lookup yields CDR1 MNHNS and CDR2 SASEGT. Trimming left V 6 bases short and J 3 bases short, with 11 bases between. The CDR3 is 14 amino acids. This CDR3 is CASRPDGANEKLFF. CDR3 nucleotides: TGTGCCAGCAGACCGGACGGAGCTAATGAAAAACTGTTTTTT.

This clonotype was recorded many times. The chain uses TRBV10-3 and TRBJ1-2, with TRBD1 as a possible D gene (5 bases). Germline V gene sequence: CDR1 ENHRY, CDR2 SYGVKD. V lost 6 bases and J 4 bases, leaving 15 bases between the germline ends. CDR3 length: 14 amino acids. CDR3 in DNA: TGTGCCATCAGCCTCAGGGATAACGGCTATGGCTACACCTTC. The encoded protein is CAISLRDNGYGYTF.